This passage covers 31 T cell receptor beta chains from one sample sequenced in a study of PD-1 blockade in classical Hodgkin lymphoma. The repertoire was sequenced with immunoSEQ multiplex PCR; TCRdb's copy has only in-frame clones and lacks some. The sample includes approximately 28,000 clones, 70% to 80% seen only once; the top ten take roughly 0.52%. Stated time point: cycle 4 day 1 (C4D1), after about 6 weeks of nivolumab. Each of the patients experienced relapse following autologous stem cell transplantation, and their brentuximab vedotin exposure differed. Investigators isolated CD4+ T cells from thawed PBMCs through magnetic negative selection. The sequences come from CD4+ T cells from blood, collected before the fourth cycle of nivolumab. The receptors were sampled from a human donor with classical Hodgkin lymphoma.

V usage is TRBV19 and J usage is TRBJ1-5; D may be TRBD1 (5 bases). Between the trimmed V and J ends, which lost 0 bases and 6 bases, there was a span of 15 bases. The CDR3 spans 16 residues. CDR1 and CDR2 (germline): LNHDA, SQIVND (reference sequence). This CDR3 is CASSIEVLQGGQPQHF. The CDR3 DNA follows: TGTGCCAGTAGTATAGAAGTCTTGCAGGGTGGTCAGCCCCAGCATTTT.

The chain carries TRBV5-1 and TRBJ1-1; weak D call: TRBD1 (6 bases). Trimming removed 0 bases from V and 4 bases from J, with 19 bases in between. The CDR3 totals 17 residues. Germline CDR1 and CDR2: SGHRS and YFSETQ. The CDR3 reads CASSLDPGGAGVTEAFF. In nucleotides, the CDR3 is TGCGCCAGCAGCTTGGACCCCGGGGGGGCAGGGGTCACTGAAGCTTTCTTT. The full variable domain, with the rest looked up from reference TRBV5-1 and TRBJ1-1, is KAGVTQTPRYLIKTRGQQVTLSCSPISGHRSVSWYQQTPGQGLQFLFEYFSETQRNKGNFPGRFSGRQFSNSRSEMNVSTLELGDSALYLCASSLDPGGAGVTEAFFGQGTRLTVV.

This clone was detected only once. The V and J genes are TRBV30 and TRBJ2-1; 9 bases are a match to TRBD2. Germline CDR1 GTSNPN, CDR2 SVGIG (reference sequence). The length of the CDR3 is 16 residues. Trimming at V came to 0 bases and at J to 4 bases, leaving 7 bases not matched to a gene. CDR3 nucleotides: TGTGCCTGGAGTGTTTTAACTAGCGGGCATTACAATGAGCAGTTCTTC. Translating gives CAWSVLTSGHYNEQFF.

This clone showed up just a few times. DNA for the CDR3: TGTGCTAGTGGGCGGACAGGGGGCTGGAATGAGCAGTTCTTC. This codes for CASGRTGGWNEQFF. The chain employs TRBV12-5 and TRBJ2-1; 11 bases map to TRBD1. This CDR3 contains 14 residues. The trim removed 6 bases at V and 7 bases at J, leaving 5 bases unmatched. Germline CDR1 is LGHNT and CDR2 is FRNRAP.

The CDR3 DNA reads as TGTGCCAGCAGTTGGGCACAGGGCCACGAGCAGTACTTC. Encoded protein: CASSWAQGHEQYF. The chain has TRBV7-8 and TRBJ2-7; possible D gene TRBD1, 6 bases. Deletions cut 6 bases from V and 5 bases from J, with 14 bases between. Germline V gene sequence: CDR1 SGHVS, CDR2 FQNEAQ. This CDR3 spans 13 amino acids.

This clone was detected a few times. The V call is TRBV2, the J call TRBJ2-7; D perhaps matches TRBD1 (9 bases). Germline CDR1 is SNHLY and CDR2 is FYNNEI. Trimming removed 7 bases from V and 6 bases from J, with 16 bases in between. This CDR3 contains 13 residues. The DNA for the CDR3 is TGTGCCAGCAAGGGACAGGGACTAGGCGAGCAGTACTTC. It translates to CASKGQGLGEQYF.

The chain has TRBV5-6 and TRBJ1-2, with 9 bases aligning to TRBD1. Germline V lookup: CDR1 SGHDT, CDR2 YYEEEE. Trimming took 4 bases from V and 4 from J; bases not matched to a gene: 8. The CDR3 is 15 residues long. This CDR3 reads CASSPRTGAVYGYTF. DNA of the CDR3: TGTGCCAGCAGCCCACGGACAGGGGCCGTCTATGGCTACACCTTC. Based on the CDR3 plus reference TRBV5-6 and TRBJ1-2, the full variable domain is DAGVTQSPTHLIKTRGQQVTLRCSPKSGHDTVSWYQQALGQGPQFIFQYYEEEERQRGNFPDRFSGHQFPNYSSELNVNALLLGDSALYLCASSPRTGAVYGYTFGSGTRLTVV.

This chain links TRBV19 with TRBJ2-7; D is ambiguous. Trimming shortened V by 1 base and J by 0 bases, and 10 bases separated the two germline ends. This CDR3 has 15 residues. Germline CDR1 and CDR2: LNHDA and SQIVND (reference sequence). In nucleotides, the CDR3 is TGTGCCAGTAGTATAGGCGGCTACAGCTCCTACGAGCAGTACTTC. Protein sequence: CASSIGGYSSYEQYF.

This clone was detected only once. This sequence joins TRBV20-1 and TRBJ2-4; possibly TRBD1 for D (6 bases). The CDR3 consists of 11 residues. The germline gives CDR1 DFQATT, CDR2 SNEGSKA (reference sequence). Written as DNA, the CDR3 is TGCAGCTACAGGGTCCAAAACATTCAGTACTTC. This encodes CSYRVQNIQYF.

V is TRBV11-2 and J is TRBJ2-7; 10 bases fit TRBD1. The CDR3 is made up of 15 amino acids. Unmatched junction bases numbered 4, after V lost 4 bases and J lost 1 base. The germline V gene encodes CDR1 SGHAT and CDR2 FQNNGV. The CDR3 sequence is CASSWTGGKSYEQYF. The CDR3 DNA is TGTGCCAGCAGCTGGACAGGGGGTAAATCCTACGAGCAGTACTTC.

The chain couples TRBV10-3 to TRBJ1-1, with no clear D. V lost 7 bases, J lost 3 bases, and 9 bases lay in between. Germline V gene lookup returns CDR1 ENHRY and CDR2 SYGVKD. This CDR3 contains 12 residues. CDR3 sequence (DNA): TGTGCCATCACTTCGGGGTACACTGAAGCTTTCTTT. Amino acid sequence: CAITSGYTEAFF.

This clone was observed a few times. V gene TRBV28 combines with J gene TRBJ1-5; possible D gene TRBD1, 5 bases. The CDR3 loop spans 15 amino acids. Germline CDR1 is MDHEN and CDR2 is SYDVKM. V shed 2 bases and J shed 2 bases, with 10 bases lying between them. CDR3 in DNA: TGTGCCAGCAGTTTAAGGGGCTCTGGCAATCAGCCCCAGCATTTT. Translated, it gives CASSLRGSGNQPQHF.

This clone was detected only once. The chain employs TRBV7-3 and TRBJ2-3; 8 bases are a match to TRBD2. The germline CDR1 and CDR2 sequences are SGHTA and FQGTGA. Germline trimming cut 2 bases from V and 1 base from J; bases unmatched to any gene: 5. This CDR3 comprises 16 residues. In DNA, the CDR3 is TGTGCCAGCAGCTTACCCGGGACTAGGGGCACAGATACGCAGTATTTT. Translated: CASSLPGTRGTDTQYF.

As for this clone: The missing conserved phenylalanine or tryptophan at the end of this CDR3 makes a read error likely. For the CDR3, the DNA is TGCAGTGCAAGAAGGGGGTCGAGAGCTTTCTCT. Its translation: CSARRGSRAFS. V is TRBV20-1 and J is TRBJ1-1; maybe TRBD1 (6 bases). Germline CDR1 reads DFQATT; CDR2 reads SNEGSKA (reference sequence). CDR3 length: 11 residues. Trimming took off 6 bases at V and 10 bases at J, with 15 bases between the two ends.

The chain is built from TRBV6-1 and TRBJ2-5; 9 bases line up with TRBD1. The CDR3 spans 14 residues. Per the germline V gene, CDR1 is MNHNS and CDR2 is SASEGT. V shed 5 bases and J 2 bases; nucleotides not matched to a gene: 3. The CDR3 region is CASSPQGAQETQYF. The DNA of the CDR3 is TGTGCCAGCAGTCCACAGGGGGCACAAGAGACCCAGTACTTC.

J is TRBJ2-7 and V is TRBV11-1; 7 bases map to TRBD1. The V gene end was trimmed by 4 bases and the J gene end by 5 bases; junction bases not matched to a gene: 5. Per germline, CDR1 SGHAT and CDR2 FQDESV (reference sequence). The CDR3 loop spans 13 amino acids. CDR3 residues: CASSSIQGNEQYF. In nucleotides, the CDR3 is TGTGCCAGCAGCTCAATACAGGGGAACGAGCAGTACTTC.

This chain uses TRBV7-2 with TRBJ2-1; D is perhaps TRBD2 (7 bases). Germline CDR1 and CDR2: SGHTA and FQGNSA. This CDR3 region has 14 residues. Trimming removed 6 bases from V and 9 bases from J, with 18 bases in between. The CDR3 sequence: CASRPLGGRLEQFF. The DNA for the CDR3 is TGTGCCAGCAGACCACTCGGGGGGCGTCTTGAGCAGTTCTTC.

The rearrangement joins TRBV18 to TRBJ2-7, with a tentative D call TRBD1 (5 bases). This CDR3 comprises 14 residues. Deletions cut 1 base from V and 3 bases from J, with 10 bases between. Germline V lookup: CDR1 KGHSH, CDR2 LQKENI. The CDR3 coding sequence is TGTGCCAGCTCACCACGGGGCAGAGACTACGAGCAGTACTTC. Translated, it gives CASSPRGRDYEQYF.

Concerning this clone itself: An end of the junction differs from the germline gene, which may be a read error. This sequence joins TRBV7-2 and TRBJ2-5, with D hard to call. This CDR3 is 13 amino acids long. The germline gives CDR1 SGHTA, CDR2 FQGNSA. The CDR3 DNA follows: TGTGCCAGCAGCGTAGCATTCCAAGAGACCCAGTACTTC. Amino acid sequence: CASSVAFQETQYF.

The chain uses TRBV18 and TRBJ1-3; D gene uncertain. The length of the CDR3 is 16 residues. The germline V and J ends were trimmed by 6 bases and 1 base, with 16 bases remaining between them. Germline loops: CDR1 KGHSH, CDR2 LQKENI. The CDR3 DNA is TGTGCCAGCTCCCCTACCCCGGGAGGTTCTGGAAACACCATATATTTT. Its protein product is CASSPTPGGSGNTIYF.

This clone was seen only a few times. This chain connects TRBV6-5 to TRBJ1-5; D not resolved. V shed 5 bases and J shed 6 bases, with 11 bases lying between them. This CDR3 region has 13 residues. The germline gives CDR1 MNHEY, CDR2 SVGAGI. CDR3: CASSRWKGQPQHF. In DNA form, the CDR3 reads TGTGCCAGCAGTAGGTGGAAGGGTCAGCCCCAGCATTTT.

The V and J genes are TRBV7-2 and TRBJ2-1, with a tentative D call TRBD2 (5 bases). This CDR3 region has 14 residues. Trimming left V 5 bases short and J 8 bases short, with 16 bases between. Germline-derived CDR1 and CDR2 are SGHTA and FQGNSA. CDR3 residues: CASSLDRSRDEQFF. CDR3 in DNA: TGTGCCAGCAGCCTAGACCGATCGAGGGATGAGCAGTTCTTC.

This clone was counted a single time. This rearrangement joins TRBV27 to TRBJ2-1, with 9 bases lining up with TRBD1. Germline values: CDR1 MNHEY, CDR2 SMNVEV (reference sequence). With V trimmed by 7 bases and J by 7 bases, 8 bases remained unmatched. The CDR3 loop spans 14 amino acids. Written as DNA, the CDR3 is TGTGCCAGCACGGGACAGGGTCCCCGGAATGAGCAGTTCTTC. It encodes CASTGQGPRNEQFF.

The sample holds a few counts of this clone. DNA for the CDR3: TGTGCCAGCAGCGTAGGGCAGGGGGCCTACGAGCAGTACTTC. Protein product: CASSVGQGAYEQYF. J is TRBJ2-7 and V is TRBV9, with 7 bases fitting TRBD1. The germline V gene encodes CDR1 SGDLS and CDR2 YYNGEE. This CDR3 is built from 14 residues. The V and J ends lost 0 bases and 2 bases, in that order; junction bases with no gene match: 2.

This clone showed up just once. V and J are TRBV28 and TRBJ1-2; D possibly corresponds to TRBD1 (5 bases). V was pared by 3 bases and J by 0 bases, with 14 bases between. Germline values: CDR1 MDHEN, CDR2 SYDVKM. The CDR3 has 16 amino acids. CDR3 in DNA: TGTGCCAGCAGTTTGTCGATAGGGGCAGCTAACTATGGCTACACCTTC. The encoded protein is CASSLSIGAANYGYTF.

The CDR3 spells CASSLVVWAGELFF. The DNA of the CDR3 is TGCGCCAGCAGCTTGGTGGTATGGGCCGGGGAGCTGTTTTTT. This chain links TRBV5-1 with TRBJ2-2; D not resolved. This CDR3 contains 14 residues. V dropped 0 bases and J dropped 6 bases, with 9 bases sitting between them. CDR1 is SGHRS and CDR2 is YFSETQ in the germline V gene.

The V gene is TRBV7-6, the J gene TRBJ1-5; D not resolved. Trimming removed 1 base at V and 4 bases at J, with 8 bases between. CDR1 and CDR2 from the germline V gene are SGHVS and FNYEAQ. The CDR3 consists of 14 residues. The CDR3 protein is CASSLGGPNQPQHF. The DNA of the CDR3 is TGTGCCAGCAGCTTAGGCGGCCCGAATCAGCCCCAGCATTTT.

The sample holds a few counts of this clone. The V gene is TRBV10-3, the J gene TRBJ1-2, with a tentative D call TRBD1 (5 bases). The V gene's germline CDR1 is ENHRY and CDR2 SYGVKD. The CDR3 is 13 residues long. V gave up 0 bases and J gave up 8 bases, with 10 bases separating them. In DNA, the CDR3 is TGTGCCATCAGTGAGTCTGCGGGACGCGGCTACACCTTC. This sequence encodes CAISESAGRGYTF.

The chain carries TRBV28 and TRBJ2-1; TRBD2 aligns across 13 bases. The CDR3 is 14 residues long. From germline, CDR1 is MDHEN and CDR2 SYDVKM. The V segment lost 3 bases and the J segment 10 bases; nucleotides outside the gene matches: 3. The CDR3 DNA reads TGTGCCAGCAGTTTTCGGGGACTAGCGGGGGAGCAGTTCTTC. Protein product: CASSFRGLAGEQFF.

V gene TRBV6-5 combines with J gene TRBJ1-1; the match to TRBD1 covers 10 bases. The CDR3 length is 14 residues. V trimming: 4 bases; J trimming: 3 bases; junction bases outside the gene matches: 2. CDR1 and CDR2 (germline): MNHEY, SVGAGI. CDR3 sequence (DNA): TGTGCCAGCAGTTCTGACAGGGGGCACACTGAAGCTTTCTTT. It yields the protein CASSSDRGHTEAFF.

The count of this clone is one. The sample has other DNA sequences that encode this CDR3 too. The chain combines TRBV5-1 with TRBJ1-1; no definite D call. The CDR3 has 14 amino acids. Germline V lookup: CDR1 SGHRS, CDR2 YFSETQ. Trimming cost V 2 bases and J 1 base, with 9 bases left between them. The CDR3: CASSLDTGNTEAFF. The CDR3 DNA reads TGCGCCAGCAGCTTAGATACGGGGAACACTGAAGCTTTCTTT.